A selection of T cell receptor beta chains follows, all from one sample in a study of T cell changes during pregnancy in multiple sclerosis. Some clones are missing from TCRdb's copy, which holds only in-frame ones; the method was immunoSEQ multiplex PCR. The sample lists 55,000 to 65,000 clones, about 92% occurring once. The sequencing used peripheral blood, collected after pregnancy. These receptors all come from a female donor with multiple sclerosis, enrolled in a pregnancy study. The conserved cysteine and the conserved F or W are not part of the CDR3 here. A D gene is named only where the DNA matches it firmly.

v_call | d_call | cdr3_aa
TRBV7-9 | . | ASTGIQRVEKLF
TRBV28 | . | ASSFRGGGEKLF
TRBV4-3 | TRBD2 | ASSQDVAGDTDTQY
TRBV25-1 | TRBD1 | ASSDRDRVNTEAF
TRBV28 | TRBD2 | ASSPTSARTYEQY
TRBV18 | TRBD1 | ASSRDRGNEQY
TRBV9 | TRBD1 | ASSVAQGAYEAF
TRBV4-1 | . | ASSSRGSGGNEQF
TRBV28 | TRBD2 | ASSLPPGEGKGTQY
TRBV5-4 | TRBD2 | ASSLGSSGVTDTQY
TRBV7-9 | . | ASSLVLGGSDTGELF
TRBV28 | TRBD1 | ASRTGYTEAF
TRBV18 | . | ASSPPLYNEQF
TRBV29-1 | . | SVGVSVETQY
TRBV11-2 | TRBD2 | ASSPRTSGTIWEETQY
TRBV5-5 | TRBD1 | ASSAGGGELF
TRBV9 | TRBD2 | ASSVPPTSGEQY
TRBV7-9 | TRBD2 | ASSPRTSLNNYEQY
TRBV29-1 | . | SVGSRFTDTQY
TRBV2 | . | ASSEGQNQETQY
TRBV19 | TRBD1 | ASSTGQGAANVLT
TRBV4-1 | TRBD1 | ASSQSGTGGAGSVAF
TRBV9 | . | ASSVGLGQPQH
TRBV5-1 | . | ASSLGSQGGETQY
TRBV11-3 | . | ASSFGAIGNNEQF
TRBV6-1 | . | ASSESGGNQPQH
TRBV4-2 | . | ASSQVASANKNYNEQF
TRBV18 | . | ASSPPQGRNTEAF
TRBV19 | TRBD1 | ASSIGFGGQGAREQY
TRBV19 | TRBD1 | ASRNAGGDGYT
TRBV28 | . | ASSLNGHGYT